This T cell receptor (beta chain) is drawn from a study of T-cell reconstitution after alpha-beta-depleted transplantation in children. Preparing the TCRbeta library involved the use of unique molecular identifiers. Via MiXCR, TCRdb re-called the PCR reads, giving one row per CDR3 protein. The profile shows 440,000 or so distinct CDR3 sequences, around 46% of them singletons. This sample comprised PBMCs, obtained before TCRalphabeta/CD19-depleted stem cell transplant. The sequence was collected from a girl aged 2-10 years with aplastic anemia, due to receive a stem cell transplant.

CDR3 sequence: CATKVYRDNEKLFF. The CDR3 nucleotides read TGTGCCACCAAAGTATACAGGGATAATGAAAAACTGTTTTTT. The chain carries TRBV15 and TRBJ1-4, with D tentatively TRBD1 (6 bases). The CDR3 contains 14 residues. CDR1 is LNHNV, CDR2 YYDKDF, per germline (reference sequence). The V end lost 7 bases, the J end lost 4 bases, and 13 bases lay between the germline ends.